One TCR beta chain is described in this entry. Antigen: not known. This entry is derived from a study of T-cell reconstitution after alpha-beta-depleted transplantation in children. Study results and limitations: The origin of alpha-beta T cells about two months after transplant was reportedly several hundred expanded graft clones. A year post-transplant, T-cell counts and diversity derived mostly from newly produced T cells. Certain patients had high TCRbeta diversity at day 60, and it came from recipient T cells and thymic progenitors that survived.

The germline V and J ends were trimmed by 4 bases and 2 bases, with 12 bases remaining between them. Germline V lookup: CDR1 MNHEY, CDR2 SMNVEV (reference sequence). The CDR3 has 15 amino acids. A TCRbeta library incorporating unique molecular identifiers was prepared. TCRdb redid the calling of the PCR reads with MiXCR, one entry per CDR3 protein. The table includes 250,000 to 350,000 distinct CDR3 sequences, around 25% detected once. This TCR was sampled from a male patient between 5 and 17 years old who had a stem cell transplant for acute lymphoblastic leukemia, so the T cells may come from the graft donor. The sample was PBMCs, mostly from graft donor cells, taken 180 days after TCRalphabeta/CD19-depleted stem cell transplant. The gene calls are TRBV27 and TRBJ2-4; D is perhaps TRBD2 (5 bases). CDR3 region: CASSSTTGSKNIQYF. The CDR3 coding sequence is TGTGCCAGCAGTTCCACAACGGGATCCAAAAACATTCAGTACTTC.